The sequence of this T cell receptor (beta chain) was determined in a study of neurological immune-mediated disorders. About the study: Multiple sclerosis patients numbered approximately 35, with roughly 31 relapsing-remitting and 3 secondary progressive.

J was trimmed by 8 bases and V by 5 bases; bases with no gene match: 16. CDR3 length: 17 residues. CDR1 and CDR2 (germline): MGHRA, YSYEKL. Ten or more counts support this clonotype. Its antigen is as yet unknown. Time point: longitudinal time-point 3. Synthesis of cDNA was performed by 5'RACE using 10-nucleotide random UMIs. Each CDR3 protein gets one entry after TCRdb re-called the 5' RACE reads with MiXCR. The table includes approximately 84,000 distinct CDR3 sequences, 4.3% detected once. General study results and limits: For the multiple sclerosis repertoire cluster, no association with any clinical or MRI feature was found. One related-CDR3 cluster, identified by phylogenetic grouping, held the repertoires of 18 of 34 multiple sclerosis patients and was a possible signature.

The source is a woman aged 55-69 years with multiple sclerosis. Sequenced sample: PBMCs. The chain carries TRBV4-1 and TRBJ1-2, with 11 bases matching TRBD1. The CDR3 is CASSSSGTGGINLGYTF. CDR3 DNA: TGCGCCAGCAGCTCATCCGGGACAGGGGGGATTAATTTGGGCTACACCTTC.